The 24 T cell receptor beta chains given below trace back to one sample, sequenced in a study of T cell responses to AZD1222 COVID-19 vaccine. Only in-frame clones appear in the TCRdb table, and some are missing; sequencing was by immunoSEQ multiplex PCR. The sample has roughly 14,000 clones, 88% seen once; the top ten hold 2.9%. Sequenced material: peripheral blood, taken 28 days after the second AZD1222 dose. These receptors all stem from an adult who received the AZD1222 COVID-19 vaccine.

This clone has just one count. This chain uses TRBV28 with TRBJ1-3; D might be TRBD1 (6 bases). The CDR3 runs 14 residues. V lost 6 bases, J lost 3 bases, and 12 bases lay in between. The germline gives CDR1 MDHEN, CDR2 SYDVKM. The chain's CDR3 is CASRSAGVGNTIYF. DNA for the CDR3: TGTGCCAGCAGAAGTGCAGGGGTTGGAAACACCATATATTTT.

This chain connects TRBV12-3 or TRBV12-4 to TRBJ1-3; no firm D call. The CDR3 sequence is 13 residues long. The V and J ends lost 8 bases and 0 bases respectively, with 8 bases between them. CDR3: CASWRNSGNTIYF. The CDR3 DNA sequence: TGTGCCAGCTGGAGGAACTCTGGAAACACCATATATTTT.

The chain recombines TRBV28 with TRBJ1-5; TRBD1 agrees at 10 bases. After removal of 4 bases from V and 4 bases from J, the junction contained 7 bases not matched to a gene. The CDR3 is 16 residues long. Looked up from germline, CDR1 is MDHEN and CDR2 is SYDVKM. The CDR3 spells CASSWMTGGQNQPQHF. CDR3 bases: TGTGCCAGCAGTTGGATGACAGGGGGCCAGAATCAGCCCCAGCATTTT.

The chain is built from TRBV4-1 and TRBJ1-6; D unclear. The CDR3 is 15 amino acids. Trimming left V 0 bases short and J 3 bases short, with 6 bases between. Germline V gene sequence: CDR1 MGHRA, CDR2 YSYEKL. CDR3 region: CASSQDVVYNSPLHF. The CDR3 DNA reads TGCGCCAGCAGCCAAGATGTCGTCTATAATTCACCCCTCCACTTT.

This chain uses TRBV19 with TRBJ1-5; D possibly corresponds to TRBD1 (5 bases). Germline V gene lookup returns CDR1 LNHDA and CDR2 SQIVND (reference sequence). V gave up 3 bases and J gave up 0 bases, with 18 bases separating them. CDR3 length: 18 amino acids. The CDR3 sequence is CASSIVWWQGDSNQPQHF. The CDR3 DNA reads TGTGCCAGTAGTATCGTATGGTGGCAGGGCGATAGCAATCAGCCCCAGCATTTT.

This clone was observed a single time. The chain joins TRBV7-3 to TRBJ2-1; TRBD1 matches 11 bases. CDR1 is SGHTA and CDR2 is FQGTGA in the germline V gene. The CDR3 has 14 amino acids. V was clipped by 5 bases and J by 9 bases; unmatched bases: 6. CDR3 nucleotide sequence: TGTGCCAGCAGCGCCGGGACAGGGGGGATTGAGCAGTTCTTC. Encoded protein: CASSAGTGGIEQFF.

Comment on this clone: One end of the junction is discordant with germline, which a read error may explain. The rearrangement links TRBV7-7 to TRBJ1-4, with D hard to call. From germline, CDR1 is SSHAT and CDR2 FNYEAQ (reference sequence). This CDR3 has 15 residues. Here the CDR3 DNA reads TGTGCTAGCAGCTCCGGGGTGGCAGCTAATGAAAAACTGTTTTTT. As protein: CASSSGVAANEKLFF.

In its sample, this clone was seen once. V and J are TRBV11-1 and TRBJ1-4; the D gene is possibly TRBD1 (5 bases). The germline V gene has CDR1 SGHAT and CDR2 FQDESV (reference sequence). The CDR3 contains 14 residues. V was trimmed by 8 bases and J by 1 base, leaving 11 bases between them. CDR3 DNA sequence: TGTGCCAGCGTCGAGGGGCTAACTAATGAAAAACTGTTTTTT. As protein: CASVEGLTNEKLFF. The complete variable domain, with remaining parts taken from reference TRBV11-1 and TRBJ1-4, reads EAEVAQSPRYKITEKSQAVAFWCDPISGHATLYWYRQILGQGPELLVQFQDESVVDDSQLPKDRFSAERLKGVDSTLKIQPAELGDSAMYLCASVEGLTNEKLFFGSGTQLSVL.

The gene calls are TRBV15 and TRBJ2-7; D remains ambiguous. V was pared by 0 bases and J by 6 bases, with 15 bases between. Germline CDR1 LNHNV, CDR2 YYDKDF (reference sequence). The CDR3 totals 15 residues. The CDR3 loop reads CATSRETGLTTEQYF. Written as DNA, the CDR3 is TGTGCCACCAGCAGAGAAACGGGCCTCACCACCGAGCAGTACTTC.

The chain employs TRBV12-3 or TRBV12-4 and TRBJ1-2; D call uncertain. Between the trimmed V and J ends, which lost 5 bases and 3 bases, there was a span of 10 bases. The CDR3 spans 13 residues. The CDR3 reads CASSPEADYGYTF. For the CDR3, the DNA is TGTGCCAGCAGTCCAGAGGCGGACTATGGCTACACCTTC.

This chain joins TRBV9 and TRBJ2-7; tentatively, D is TRBD2 (6 bases). Germline V CDR1 and CDR2: SGDLS, YYNGEE. The CDR3 consists of 13 residues. V was cut by 3 bases and J by 0 bases, with 7 bases left in between. Here the CDR3 reads CASSETSSYEQYF. The CDR3 nucleotides read TGTGCCAGCAGCGAGACTAGCTCCTACGAGCAGTACTTC.

The V and J genes are TRBV27 and TRBJ2-1; 7 bases are a match to TRBD2. Trimming at V came to 5 bases and at J to 1 base, leaving 11 bases not matched to a gene. The CDR3 consists of 17 residues. Germline V lookup: CDR1 MNHEY, CDR2 SMNVEV (reference sequence). As DNA, the CDR3 is TGTGCCAGCAGTCTCTCGACTAGCAGAAAGTCCTACAATGAGCAGTTCTTC. Translating gives CASSLSTSRKSYNEQFF.

J is TRBJ1-3 and V is TRBV7-2, with D perhaps TRBD1 (5 bases). Trimming took 1 base from V and 0 from J, leaving 7 bases between them. Per the germline V gene, CDR1 is SGHTA and CDR2 is FQGNSA. The length of the CDR3 is 15 residues. The CDR3 is CASSLEGLSGNTIYF. In DNA form, the CDR3 reads TGTGCCAGCAGCTTAGAGGGGCTCTCTGGAAACACCATATATTTT. Variable domain in full (rest from reference TRBV7-2 and TRBJ1-3): GAGVSQSPSNKVTEKGKDVELRCDPISGHTALYWYRQSLGQGLEFLIYFQGNSAPDKSGLPSDRFSAERTGGSVSTLTIQRTQQEDSAVYLCASSLEGLSGNTIYFGEGSWLTVV.

The rearrangement joins TRBV9 to TRBJ1-5, with 9 bases identical to TRBD1. CDR3 size: 15 residues. The germline CDR1 and CDR2 sequences are SGDLS and YYNGEE. V shed 0 bases, J shed 4 bases, and the junction held 2 bases outside the gene matches. DNA for the CDR3: TGTGCCAGCAGCGTAGCGGGACAGGGAAATCAGCCCCAGCATTTT. Protein sequence: CASSVAGQGNQPQHF.

The chain links TRBV29-1 to TRBJ1-5; a weak D match, TRBD1 (5 bases). The CDR3 length is 13 residues. Germline V gene sequence: CDR1 SQVTM, CDR2 ANQGSEA. Trimming removed 6 bases at V and 6 bases at J, with 15 bases between. The DNA for the CDR3 is TGCAGCGTCGGACCGGAGGGGCGTCAGCCCCAGCATTTT. Translated, it gives CSVGPEGRQPQHF. The full variable domain, completed using reference TRBV29-1 and TRBJ1-5, is SAVISQKPSRDICQRGTSLTIQCQVDSQVTMMFWYRQQPGQSLTLIATANQGSEATYESGFVIDKFPISRPNLTFSTLTVSNMSPEDSSIYLCSVGPEGRQPQHFGDGTRLSIL.

This chain uses TRBV25-1 with TRBJ1-1; D uncertain. The V gene's germline CDR1 is MGHDK and CDR2 SYGVNS. Deletions cut 2 bases from V and 6 bases from J, with 7 bases between. The CDR3 length is 12 residues. CDR3 nucleotide sequence: TGTGCCAGCAGTGAAGGATCGTCTGAAGCTTTCTTT. Translating it yields CASSEGSSEAFF.

This chain links TRBV7-9 with TRBJ1-1, with TRBD1 identical over 8 bases. V was clipped by 4 bases and J by 5 bases; unmatched bases: 6. The CDR3 runs to 14 residues. CDR1 is SEHNR and CDR2 is FQNEAQ in the germline V gene (reference sequence). CDR3 protein: CASSSGQGETEAFF. CDR3 nucleotides: TGTGCCAGCAGCTCCGGACAGGGAGAGACTGAAGCTTTCTTT. Using reference TRBV7-9 and TRBJ1-1 for the parts outside the CDR3, the full variable domain is DTGVSQNPRHKITKRGQNVTFRCDPISEHNRLYWYRQTLGQGPEFLTYFQNEAQLEKSRLLSDRFSAERPKGSFSTLEIQRTEQGDSAMYLCASSSGQGETEAFFGQGTRLTVV.

This clone was seen once. The chain has TRBV10-3 and TRBJ2-1; the D gene is possibly TRBD2 (6 bases). Germline assignment: CDR1 ENHRY and CDR2 SYGVKD. The V and J ends lost 3 bases and 5 bases respectively, with 11 bases between them. This CDR3 comprises 14 residues. In DNA, the CDR3 is TGTGCCATCAGTGAATCGGGAGCGGACAATGAGCAGTTCTTC. Translated: CAISESGADNEQFF.

The genes are TRBV29-1 and TRBJ1-2, with 7 nucleotides matching TRBD1. Germline CDR1 and CDR2: SQVTM and ANQGSEA. With 7 bases clipped from V and 4 bases from J, the junction kept 3 bases outside the gene matches. This CDR3 region has 11 residues. The CDR3: CSGRDSYGYTF. CDR3 in DNA: TGCAGCGGCCGGGACAGCTATGGCTACACCTTC.

V usage is TRBV2 and J usage is TRBJ1-5; 8 nucleotides match TRBD1. Per germline, CDR1 SNHLY and CDR2 FYNNEI. The CDR3 spans 14 residues. Losses at the gene ends were 3 bases for V and 7 bases for J; bases not matched to a gene: 5. The CDR3 DNA follows: TGTGCCAGCAGTGATGCAGGGGGCGACCAGCCCCAGCATTTT. The encoded protein is CASSDAGGDQPQHF.

This clone was found once. The chain carries TRBV24-1 and TRBJ1-1; 7 nucleotides align to TRBD1. CDR1 is KGHDR and CDR2 is SFDVKD in the germline V gene. V shed 10 bases, J shed 1 base, and the junction held 5 bases outside the gene matches. The CDR3 is 13 residues long. CDR3 coding DNA: TGTGCCACTAGGGGGCGAGGGAACACTGAAGCTTTCTTT. The encoded protein is CATRGRGNTEAFF.

Turning to this clone: The junction departs from the called germline gene at one end, perhaps through a read error. The V and J genes are TRBV28 and TRBJ1-2; no clear D. CDR1 and CDR2 from the germline V gene are MDHEN and SYDVKM. The CDR3 is 11 residues long. This CDR3 is CASSSSSNRSF. CDR3 nucleotide sequence: TGTGCCAGCAGTTCCTCCAGCAATCGGTCCTTC.

The V gene is TRBV14, the J gene TRBJ2-3; perhaps D is TRBD1 or TRBD2 (6 bases each). CDR1 is SGHDN and CDR2 is FVKESK in the germline V gene. The CDR3 consists of 14 residues. Trimming left V 5 bases short and J 5 bases short, with 14 bases between. The CDR3 protein is CASSAQGGKDTQYF. The CDR3 DNA reads as TGTGCCAGCAGCGCCCAAGGGGGGAAAGATACGCAGTATTTT.

The chain carries TRBV7-2 and TRBJ2-5, with D tentatively TRBD2 (7 bases). Trimming stripped 2 bases from V and 0 bases from J, with 16 bases between. This CDR3 has 17 amino acids. Germline CDR1 and CDR2: SGHTA and FQGNSA. CDR3 DNA: TGTGCCAGCAGCTTACGGCAGGGGCGGGGGTACCAAGAGACCCAGTACTTC. This translates into CASSLRQGRGYQETQYF.